The source of this T cell receptor beta chain is a study of regulatory T cells in long-lasting Graves disease. The wider study: Graves' cases, newly diagnosed, had used antithyroid drugs under 3 months.

Time point defined: newly diagnosed GD, antithyroid drugs for less than 3 months. PBMC RNA served as the TCR library source. Blood from the periphery, about 9 milliliters in all, was drawn into EDTA tubes. Arm-PCR of CDR3 regions with iRepertoire HTBI primers generated TCR beta libraries. Each CDR3 protein gets one entry after TCRdb re-called the multiplex PCR reads with MiXCR. The repertoire holds about 400,000 distinct CDR3 sequences, with around 15% as singletons. In this sample, this clonotype turned up many times. As yet, its antigen is unknown. Findings and limits, study-wide: In persistent patients, shared public clonotypes (2,741) outnumbered those in new patients (approximately 880).

These same data were also listed under a study on T cells in Graves' hyperthyroidism and ophthalmopathy. That source adds: First-round RT-PCR with HTBI primers amplified the TCR CDR3 region.

Specimen: peripheral blood mononuclear cells (PBMCs), collected at new diagnosis, from a patient treated with antithyroid drugs. The source is a woman younger than 35 with Graves disease.

CDR3 region: CASSSRAGQLNTEAFF. The CDR3 region has the DNA TGTGCCAGCAGCTCGAGGGCGGGACAGCTGAACACTGAAGCTTTCTTT. The chain joins TRBV7-9 to TRBJ1-1, with 7 bases matching TRBD1. Germline V gene lookup returns CDR1 SEHNR and CDR2 FQNEAQ (reference sequence). CDR3 size: 16 residues. J lost 0 bases, V lost 4 bases, and 8 bases had no gene match.